A single sample gave rise to the 14 T cell receptor beta chains below, sequenced in a study of T cell responses to AZD1222 COVID-19 vaccine. Sequencing was performed with immunoSEQ multiplex PCR; in TCRdb, only in-frame clones are kept and a portion is missing. The sample carries about 150,000 clones, around 91% recorded once. The source material was peripheral blood, sampled on day 0 of AZD1222 vaccination. These receptor sequences come from an adult in good health.

This sequence joins TRBV4-2 and TRBJ1-6; no clear D gene. From germline, CDR1 is LGHNA and CDR2 YNFKEQ. The V and J ends lost 1 base and 8 bases respectively, with 12 bases between them. The CDR3 sequence is 15 residues long. The CDR3 DNA sequence: TGTGCCAGCAGCCAAGTTGTGAGTACCTATTCACCCCTCCACTTT. Translation: CASSQVVSTYSPLHF.

V gene TRBV15 combines with J gene TRBJ1-2, with D unresolved. CDR3 length: 16 residues. The V end lost 3 bases, the J end lost 3 bases, and 17 bases lay between the germline ends. The V gene's germline CDR1 is LNHNV and CDR2 YYDKDF (reference sequence). This CDR3 reads CATSRGGLVAYYGYTF. The CDR3 nucleotides are TGTGCCACCAGCAGGGGAGGGCTGGTCGCGTACTATGGCTACACCTTC. The full variable domain, completed using reference TRBV15 and TRBJ1-2, is DAMVIQNPRYQVTQFGKPVTLSCSQTLNHNVMYWYQQKSSQAPKLLFHYYDKDFNNEADTPDNFQSRRPNTSFCFLDIRSPGLGDTAMYLCATSRGGLVAYYGYTFGSGTRLTVV.

This chain connects TRBV18 to TRBJ1-1, with D unclear. This CDR3 has 11 residues. V was cut by 3 bases and J by 5 bases, with 4 bases left in between. In germline, CDR1 is KGHSH, CDR2 LQKENI. The DNA for the CDR3 is TGTGCCAGCTCACCCTCGACTGAAGCTTTCTTT. As protein: CASSPSTEAFF.

The chain combines TRBV25-1 with TRBJ2-7, with D perhaps being TRBD1 or TRBD2 (6 bases each). Looked up from germline, CDR1 is MGHDK and CDR2 is SYGVNS. This CDR3 has 17 residues. The V gene lost 3 bases and the J gene lost 6 bases, with 24 bases spanning the gap. The CDR3 DNA is TGTGCCAGCAGTGAGCCCCTAAGGGGGGCCCCGGCGTCCGAGCAGTACTTC. Amino acid sequence: CASSEPLRGAPASEQYF.

The sample holds one count of this clone. The chain couples TRBV10-3 to TRBJ2-3, with 7 positions matching TRBD2. Trimming removed 4 bases from V and 6 bases from J; junction bases left unmatched: 16. Germline assignment: CDR1 ENHRY and CDR2 SYGVKD. The CDR3 contains 17 residues. The CDR3 nucleotides read TGTGCCATCAGTGGGGGGGGGACTTATTCGGGCTACGATACGCAGTATTTT. Translation: CAISGGGTYSGYDTQYF.

The chain carries TRBV19 and TRBJ2-1; TRBD2 matches 13 bases. The germline gives CDR1 LNHDA, CDR2 SQIVND (reference sequence). J gave up 4 bases and V 5 bases, and 5 bases lay outside the gene matches. The CDR3 runs to 16 residues. As DNA, the CDR3 is TGTGCCAGTAGTCGACTAGCGGGGGGCCGTTACAATGAGCAGTTCTTC. Translated: CASSRLAGGRYNEQFF.

V usage is TRBV4-1 and J usage is TRBJ1-2; 7 nucleotides match TRBD1. Germline V gives CDR1 MGHRA, CDR2 YSYEKL. V shed 0 bases, J shed 4 bases, and the junction held 5 bases outside the gene matches. This CDR3 contains 15 residues. The CDR3 bases are TGCGCCAGCAGCCAAGACCCGACAGGGCTCTATGGCTACACCTTC. Translating it yields CASSQDPTGLYGYTF.

The chain links TRBV2 to TRBJ1-1, with D perhaps TRBD1 (6 bases). Looked up from germline, CDR1 is SNHLY and CDR2 is FYNNEI. The CDR3 contains 13 residues. The V gene lost 8 bases and the J gene lost 5 bases, with 15 bases spanning the gap. The DNA for the CDR3 is TGTGCCAGCCAGACCAGGGGAGAAACTGAAGCTTTCTTT. It yields the protein CASQTRGETEAFF.

The chain combines TRBV24-1 with TRBJ2-2, with 8 bases identical to TRBD1. Trimming cost V 4 bases and J 6 bases; bases outside gene matches: 9. The germline V gene has CDR1 KGHDR and CDR2 SFDVKD. The CDR3 covers 16 residues. CDR3 bases: TGTGCCACCAGTGACCCGGGACAGGCGGCAGCCGGGGAGCTGTTTTTT. It is translated as CATSDPGQAAAGELFF.

The chain couples TRBV7-9 to TRBJ1-1; D unresolved. The CDR3 extends over 16 amino acids. Trimming stripped 5 bases from V and 0 bases from J, with 16 bases between. The V gene's germline CDR1 is SEHNR and CDR2 FQNEAQ (reference sequence). This CDR3 is CASSPPDGRMNTEAFF. CDR3 nucleotides: TGTGCCAGCAGCCCTCCGGACGGACGGATGAACACTGAAGCTTTCTTT. Filled out from reference TRBV7-9 and TRBJ1-1, the complete variable domain reads DTGVSQNPRHKITKRGQNVTFRCDPISEHNRLYWYRQTLGQGPEFLTYFQNEAQLEKSRLLSDRFSAERPKGSFSTLEIQRTEQGDSAMYLCASSPPDGRMNTEAFFGQGTRLTVV.

In this sample, this clone turned up once. The rearrangement uses TRBV7-2 and TRBJ1-2; D unresolved. CDR1 and CDR2 (germline): SGHTA, FQGNSA. Between the trimmed V and J ends, which lost 5 bases and 5 bases, there was a span of 18 bases. The CDR3 length is 15 residues. The CDR3 reads CASSPTGELFYGYTF. In nucleotides, the CDR3 is TGTGCCAGCAGCCCTACCGGGGAACTTTTTTATGGCTACACCTTC.

The V call is TRBV5-1, the J call TRBJ1-2, with D possibly being TRBD1 (5 bases). Germline CDR1 SGHRS, CDR2 YFSETQ. V lost 2 bases and J 3 bases, leaving 11 bases between the germline ends. There are 14 residues in the CDR3. In nucleotides, the CDR3 is TGCGCCAGCAGCTTTAACGGAGGGGACTATGGCTACACCTTC. This codes for CASSFNGGDYGYTF.

The chain joins TRBV5-5 to TRBJ2-1, with TRBD1 identical over 7 bases. Germline V lookup: CDR1 SGHKS, CDR2 YYEKEE (reference sequence). This CDR3 comprises 14 residues. The V gene end was trimmed by 4 bases and the J gene end by 8 bases; junction bases not matched to a gene: 9. CDR3 amino acids: CASSRGGAGDEQFF. CDR3 in DNA: TGTGCCAGCAGCCGAGGGGGCGCGGGTGATGAGCAGTTCTTC. Variable domain in full (rest from reference TRBV5-5 and TRBJ2-1): DAGVTQSPTHLIKTRGQQVTLRCSPISGHKSVSWYQQVLGQGPQFIFQYYEKEERGRGNFPDRFSARQFPNYSSELNVNALLLGDSALYLCASSRGGAGDEQFFGPGTRLTVL.

This chain joins TRBV7-9 and TRBJ1-2; unclear D gene. From germline, CDR1 is SEHNR and CDR2 FQNEAQ (reference sequence). The CDR3 extends over 13 amino acids. V lost 5 bases, J lost 8 bases, and 15 bases lay in between. This chain's CDR3 is CASSPSRERGYTF. CDR3 DNA sequence: TGTGCCAGCAGCCCAAGTAGGGAGCGCGGCTACACCTTC.